This is a list of T cell receptor beta chains from one sample in a study of T cells in Graves' hyperthyroidism and ophthalmopathy. A single record per CDR3 protein comes from TCRdb applying MiXCR to the multiplex PCR reads. The sample contains a few hundred thousand distinct CDR3 sequences, 15% to 19% of which appear only once. Sequencing used blood. The receptors originated from a woman aged 18 to 35 with Graves' hyperthyroidism. Both conserved end residues are part of each CDR3. Each record gives: V gene, clone size, J gene, D gene, CDR3 DNA, CDR3 protein. D genes are given only for firm matches. The size field is filled for only some rows; it gives once, few, many or a size class.

TRBV29-1	-	TRBJ2-3	-	TGCAGCGTCCCCGGGACACCGGTTGGGAATACGCAGTATTTT	CSVPGTPVGNTQYF
TRBV12-3/TRBV12-4	few	TRBJ2-5	TRBD2	TGTGCCAGCAGTCCCACGGGGGGGCGCCAAGGGACCCAGTACTTC	CASSPTGGRQGTQYF
TRBV20-1	many	TRBJ2-3	TRBD2	TGCAGTGCTGGGGGCGGGGGGACCTTCACAGATACGCAGTATTTT	CSAGGGGTFTDTQYF
TRBV20-1	many	TRBJ2-7	-	TGCAGTGCTACCGGCGGTTCAACCTACGAGCAGTACTTC	CSATGGSTYEQYF
TRBV29-1	-	TRBJ2-2	-	TGCAGCGTTGGGACTACCGGGGAGCTGTTTTTT	CSVGTTGELFF
TRBV12-3/TRBV12-4	-	TRBJ1-6	TRBD1	TGTGCCAGCAGTTTAGGAGGACAGGGGTATTCACCCCTCCACTTT	CASSLGGQGYSPLHF
TRBV6-2/TRBV6-3	many	TRBJ2-3	-	TGTGCCAGCAGGGTCGCAGGTTACAGCACAGATACGCAGTATTTT	CASRVAGYSTDTQYF
TRBV19	few	TRBJ1-1	-	TGTGCCAGTAGCCTACCGGACCAGGGGAACACTGAAGCTTTCTTT	CASSLPDQGNTEAFF
TRBV7-2	many	TRBJ2-1	-	TGTGCCAGCAGCCCCCGGGGAGGGGGGGGTGTGGGTTACAATGAGCAGTTCTTC	CASSPRGGGGVGYNEQFF
TRBV20-1	many	TRBJ1-2	TRBD1	TGCAGTGCACGGACAGGGTGGAACTATGGCTACACCTTC	CSARTGWNYGYTF
TRBV4-3	few	TRBJ1-1	-	TGCGCCAGCAGCCAAAAAAGGAGCACTGAAGCTTTCTTT	CASSQKRSTEAFF
TRBV3-1	-	TRBJ2-5	TRBD1	TGTGCCAGCAGCCTTGGACAGGGGTTGGTCGCGAGAGAGACCCAGTACTTC	CASSLGQGLVARETQYF
TRBV11-3	many	TRBJ2-1	TRBD1	TGTGCCAGCAGCTCGCTGGACAGGGGCCCCTACAATGAGCAGTTCTTC	CASSSLDRGPYNEQFF
TRBV7-9	few	TRBJ1-1	TRBD1	TGTGCCAGCAGCTTGTCAACCAGGGGGCCTGAAGCTTTCTTT	CASSLSTRGPEAFF
TRBV3-1	many	TRBJ2-7	-	TGTGCCAGCAGCCAAGATCGTGCAGGGAATTATTTCTACGAGCAGTACTTC	CASSQDRAGNYFYEQYF
TRBV12-3/TRBV12-4	many	TRBJ1-5	-	TGTGCCAGCAGTTTGATACAGTTTAATAGCAATCAGCCCCAGCATTTT	CASSLIQFNSNQPQHF
TRBV5-1	many	TRBJ2-3	-	TGCGCCAGCAGAGGGGGGGCTGGGACAGATACGCAGTATTTT	CASRGGAGTDTQYF
TRBV10-2	-	TRBJ2-1	-	TGCGCCAGCACCCCTAGCCTCAATGAGCAGTTCTTC	CASTPSLNEQFF
TRBV12-3/TRBV12-4	many	TRBJ2-7	-	TGTGCCAGCAGATCCGATGGGGCCAAGTCCTACGAGCAGTACTTC	CASRSDGAKSYEQYF
TRBV20-1	many	TRBJ2-3	TRBD2	TGCAGTGCTAGAGAACGGGGGGGCGGCACAGATACGCAGTATTTT	CSARERGGGTDTQYF
TRBV24-1	many	TRBJ2-5	TRBD2	TGTGCCACCAGTGACCGACTAGCGGGGGACCAGACCCAGTACTTC	CATSDRLAGDQTQYF
TRBV4-3	-	TRBJ2-7	-	TGCGCCAGCAGTTCAGCCCTAGGGGGGCCCTACGAGCAGTACTTC	CASSSALGGPYEQYF
TRBV12-3/TRBV12-4	-	TRBJ2-5	-	TGTGCCAGCAGTTTGTCAGGGGCGAGCCAAGAGACCCAGTACTTC	CASSLSGASQETQYF
TRBV20-1	many	TRBJ2-3	-	TGCAGTGCTACATCCGACTGGCGCGGTGATACGCAGTATTTT	CSATSDWRGDTQYF
TRBV20-1	many	TRBJ1-5	-	TGCAGTGCACGAGGGCCCAGGGTATATCAGCCCCAGCATTTT	CSARGPRVYQPQHF
TRBV7-3	many	TRBJ2-1	TRBD2	TGTGCCAGCAGCTTAATGGCGGCGGCCGGGGGGAATGAGCAGTTCTTC	CASSLMAAAGGNEQFF